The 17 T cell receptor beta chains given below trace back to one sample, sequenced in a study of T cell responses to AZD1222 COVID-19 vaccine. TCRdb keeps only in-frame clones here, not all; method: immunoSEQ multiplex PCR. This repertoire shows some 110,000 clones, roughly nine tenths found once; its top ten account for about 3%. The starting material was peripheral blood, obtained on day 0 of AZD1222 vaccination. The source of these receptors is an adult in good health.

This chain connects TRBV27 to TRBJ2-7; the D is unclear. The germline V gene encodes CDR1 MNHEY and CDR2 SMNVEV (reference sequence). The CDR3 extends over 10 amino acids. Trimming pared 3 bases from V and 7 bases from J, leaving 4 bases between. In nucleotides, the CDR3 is TGTGCCAGCAGTTTCTGGGAGCAGTACTTC. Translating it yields CASSFWEQYF.

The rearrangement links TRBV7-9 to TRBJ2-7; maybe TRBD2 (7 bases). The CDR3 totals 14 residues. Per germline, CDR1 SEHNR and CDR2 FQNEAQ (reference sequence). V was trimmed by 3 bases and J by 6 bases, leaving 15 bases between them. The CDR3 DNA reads TGTGCCAGCAGCTTTCTCGGGGGGCGCTCCGAGCAGTACTTC. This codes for CASSFLGGRSEQYF.

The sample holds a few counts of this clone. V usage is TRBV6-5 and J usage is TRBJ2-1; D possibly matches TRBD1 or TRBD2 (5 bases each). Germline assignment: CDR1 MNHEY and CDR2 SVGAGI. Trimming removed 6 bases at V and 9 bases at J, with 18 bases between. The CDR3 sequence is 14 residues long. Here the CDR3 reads CASRKGGGRGEQFF. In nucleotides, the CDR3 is TGTGCCAGCAGGAAGGGTGGGGGTAGGGGTGAGCAGTTCTTC.

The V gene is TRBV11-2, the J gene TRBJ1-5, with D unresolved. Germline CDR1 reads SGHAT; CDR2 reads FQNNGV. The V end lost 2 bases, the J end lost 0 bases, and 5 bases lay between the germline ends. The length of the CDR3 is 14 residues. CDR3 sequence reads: CASSLFDSNQPQHF. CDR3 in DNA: TGTGCCAGCAGCTTATTTGATAGCAATCAGCCCCAGCATTTT.

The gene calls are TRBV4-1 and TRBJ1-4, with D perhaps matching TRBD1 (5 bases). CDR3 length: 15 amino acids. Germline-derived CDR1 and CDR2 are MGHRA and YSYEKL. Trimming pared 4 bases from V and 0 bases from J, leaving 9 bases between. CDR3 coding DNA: TGCGCCAGCAGCCTGGGGCGTGCAACTAATGAAAAACTGTTTTTT. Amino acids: CASSLGRATNEKLFF.

The CDR3 region is CASSYWYREAYGYTF. The CDR3 DNA reads as TGTGCCAGCAGTTACTGGTACAGGGAGGCCTATGGCTACACCTTC. The V and J genes are TRBV6-2 or TRBV6-3 and TRBJ1-2; TRBD1 might be the D (6 bases). The ends were cut back, 1 base at V and 4 bases at J, with 13 bases in the middle. CDR1 is MNHEY and CDR2 is SVGEGT in the germline V gene. The CDR3 is made up of 15 amino acids.

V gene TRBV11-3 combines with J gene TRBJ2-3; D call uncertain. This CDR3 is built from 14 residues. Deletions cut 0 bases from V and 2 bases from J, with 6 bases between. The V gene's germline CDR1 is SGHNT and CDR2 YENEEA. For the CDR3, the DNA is TGTGCCAGCAGCTTAGAGGCATACACAGATACGCAGTATTTT. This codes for CASSLEAYTDTQYF.

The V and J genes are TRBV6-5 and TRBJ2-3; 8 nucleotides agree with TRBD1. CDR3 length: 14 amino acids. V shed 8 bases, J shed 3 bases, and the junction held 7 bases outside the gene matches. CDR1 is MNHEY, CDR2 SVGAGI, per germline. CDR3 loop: CASRVDRGTDTQYF. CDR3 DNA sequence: TGTGCCAGCCGGGTAGACAGGGGAACAGATACGCAGTATTTT.

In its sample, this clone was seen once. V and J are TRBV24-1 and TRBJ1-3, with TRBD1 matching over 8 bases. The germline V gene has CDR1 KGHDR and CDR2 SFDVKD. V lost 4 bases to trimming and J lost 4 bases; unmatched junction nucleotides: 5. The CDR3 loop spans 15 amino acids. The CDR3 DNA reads TGTGCCACCAGTGACCGCCGACAGGGGGGAAACACCATATATTTT. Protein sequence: CATSDRRQGGNTIYF.

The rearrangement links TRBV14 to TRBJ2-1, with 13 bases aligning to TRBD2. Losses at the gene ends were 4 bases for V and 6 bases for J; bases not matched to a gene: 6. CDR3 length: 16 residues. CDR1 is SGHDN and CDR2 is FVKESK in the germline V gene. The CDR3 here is CASSPSGLAGANEQFF. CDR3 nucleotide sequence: TGTGCCAGCAGCCCCAGTGGACTAGCGGGAGCCAATGAGCAGTTCTTC.

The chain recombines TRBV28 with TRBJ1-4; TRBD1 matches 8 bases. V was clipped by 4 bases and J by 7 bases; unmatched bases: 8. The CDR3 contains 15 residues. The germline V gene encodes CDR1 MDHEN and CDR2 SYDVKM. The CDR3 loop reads CASSSSRDRGEKLFF. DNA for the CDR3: TGTGCCAGCAGTTCTAGCCGAGACAGGGGTGAAAAACTGTTTTTT.

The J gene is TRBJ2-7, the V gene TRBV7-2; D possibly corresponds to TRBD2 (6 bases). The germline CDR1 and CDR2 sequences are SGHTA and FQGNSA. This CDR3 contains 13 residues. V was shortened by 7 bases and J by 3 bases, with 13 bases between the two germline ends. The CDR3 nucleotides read TGTGCCAGCAAGGGTCTGGGGGGCTACGAGCAGTACTTC. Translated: CASKGLGGYEQYF.

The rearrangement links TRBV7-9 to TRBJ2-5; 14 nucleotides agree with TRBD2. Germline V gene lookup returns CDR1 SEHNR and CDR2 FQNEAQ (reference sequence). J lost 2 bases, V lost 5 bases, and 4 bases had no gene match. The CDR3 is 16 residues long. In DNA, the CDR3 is TGTGCCAGCAGCCTCGGACTAGCGGGGGGTCAAGAGACCCAGTACTTC. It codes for CASSLGLAGGQETQYF. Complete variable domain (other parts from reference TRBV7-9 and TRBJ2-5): DTGVSQNPRHKITKRGQNVTFRCDPISEHNRLYWYRQTLGQGPEFLTYFQNEAQLEKSRLLSDRFSAERPKGSFSTLEIQRTEQGDSAMYLCASSLGLAGGQETQYFGPGTRLLVL.

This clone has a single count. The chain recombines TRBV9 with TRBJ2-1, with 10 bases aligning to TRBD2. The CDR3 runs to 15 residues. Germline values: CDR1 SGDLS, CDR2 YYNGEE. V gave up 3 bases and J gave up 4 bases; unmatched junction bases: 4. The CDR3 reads CASSARTSGYNEQFF. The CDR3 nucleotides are TGTGCCAGCAGCGCGAGGACTAGCGGATACAATGAGCAGTTCTTC.

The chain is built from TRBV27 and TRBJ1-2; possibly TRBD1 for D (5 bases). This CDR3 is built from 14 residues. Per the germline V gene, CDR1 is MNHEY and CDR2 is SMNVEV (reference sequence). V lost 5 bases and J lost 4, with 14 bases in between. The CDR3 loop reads CASSRERGGYGYTF. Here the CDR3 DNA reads TGTGCCAGCAGTAGAGAGAGGGGTGGCTATGGCTACACCTTC.

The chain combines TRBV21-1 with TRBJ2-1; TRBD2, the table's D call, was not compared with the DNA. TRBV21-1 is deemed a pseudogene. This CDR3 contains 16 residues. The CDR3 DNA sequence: TGTGCCAGCAGCAAAGAGTGCCCGGGGTGGCTAGGTGAGCAGTTCTTC. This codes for CASSKECPGWLGEQFF.

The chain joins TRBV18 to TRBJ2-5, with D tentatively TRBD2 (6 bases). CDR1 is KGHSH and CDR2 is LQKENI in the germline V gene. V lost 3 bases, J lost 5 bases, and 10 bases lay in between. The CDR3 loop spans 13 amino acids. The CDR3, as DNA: TGTGCCAGCTCACCCCCTGGGGGGGAGACCCAGTACTTC. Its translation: CASSPPGGETQYF.